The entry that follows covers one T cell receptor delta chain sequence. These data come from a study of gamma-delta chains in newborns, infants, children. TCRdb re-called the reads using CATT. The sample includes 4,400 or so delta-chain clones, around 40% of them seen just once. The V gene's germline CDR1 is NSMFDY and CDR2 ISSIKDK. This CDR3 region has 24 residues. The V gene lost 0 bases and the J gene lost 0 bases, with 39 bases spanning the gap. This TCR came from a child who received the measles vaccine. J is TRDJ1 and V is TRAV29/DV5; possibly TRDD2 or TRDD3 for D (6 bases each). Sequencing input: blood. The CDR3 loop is CAASVPFIFLPPDTRGFYTDKLIF. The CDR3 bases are TGTGCAGCAAGCGTCCCCTTTATCTTCCTGCCCCCAGATACTAGGGGATTCTACACCGATAAACTCATCTTT.